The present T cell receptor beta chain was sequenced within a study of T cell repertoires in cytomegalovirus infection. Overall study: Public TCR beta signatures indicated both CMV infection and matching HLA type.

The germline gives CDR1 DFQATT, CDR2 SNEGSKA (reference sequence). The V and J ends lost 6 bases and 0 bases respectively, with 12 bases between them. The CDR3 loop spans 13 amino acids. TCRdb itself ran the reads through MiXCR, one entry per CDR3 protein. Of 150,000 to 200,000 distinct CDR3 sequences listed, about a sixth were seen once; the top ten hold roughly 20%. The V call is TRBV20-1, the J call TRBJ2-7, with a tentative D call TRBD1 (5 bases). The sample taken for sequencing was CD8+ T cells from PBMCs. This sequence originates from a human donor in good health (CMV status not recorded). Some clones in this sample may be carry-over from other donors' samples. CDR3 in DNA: TGCAGTGCCGTGGGGCAGGGCTCCTACGAGCAGTACTTC. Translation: CSAVGQGSYEQYF.